Here is one TCR beta chain with its context. From germline, CDR1 is SGHAT and CDR2 FQNNGV. V was clipped by 2 bases and J by 1 base, with 11 bases between them. The CDR3 is made up of 15 amino acids. The data derive from a study of blood T cell repertoires in COVID-19. Turning to the study itself: PBMCs, B-cell-depleted T cells, or T cells were the source of the cDNA or gDNA that made up the material.

Repertoires were generated with immunoSEQ multiplex PCR, while TCRdb's copy carries only in-frame clones and drops some. The profile shows over 150,000 clones, approximately 88% of them singletons. V usage is TRBV11-2 and J usage is TRBJ1-1, with a tentative D call TRBD1 (5 bases). Sequencing was done on a sample of peripheral blood. The TCR was taken from a woman aged 40 to 50 with COVID-19, enrolled during active disease. This CDR3 is CASSLNNGGNTEAFF. In DNA, the CDR3 is TGTGCCAGCAGCTTAAATAACGGGGGGAACACTGAAGCTTTCTTT.